This record concerns one T cell receptor (beta chain) sequence. The junction does not match germline at one end; this may be a read error. Profiling relied on immunoSEQ multiplex PCR, and the TCRdb table lists in-frame clones only, not all of them. This sample has under 15,000 clones; 83% occur once, and the top ten carry about 25%. This CDR3 has 14 amino acids. Germline V gene lookup returns CDR1 MNHNS and CDR2 SASEGT. This record comes from a study of blood T cell repertoires in COVID-19. This clonotype was sampled from a man aged 35 to 55 with active or convalescent COVID-19. The sequenced material came from peripheral blood. V gene TRBV6-1 combines with J gene TRBJ1-2; D gene unclear. The CDR3 region is CASSESGGLYGHTF. The CDR3 nucleotides read TGTGCCAGCAGTGAATCGGGAGGGCTATATGGCCACACCTTC.